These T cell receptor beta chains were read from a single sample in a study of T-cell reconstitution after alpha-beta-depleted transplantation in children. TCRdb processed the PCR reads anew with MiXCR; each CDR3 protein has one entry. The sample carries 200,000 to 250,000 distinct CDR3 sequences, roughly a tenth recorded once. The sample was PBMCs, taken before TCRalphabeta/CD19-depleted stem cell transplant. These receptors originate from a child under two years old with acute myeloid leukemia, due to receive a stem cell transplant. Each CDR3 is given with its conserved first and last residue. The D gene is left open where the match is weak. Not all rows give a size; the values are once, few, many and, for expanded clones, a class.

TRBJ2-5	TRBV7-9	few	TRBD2	CASSPGLAVETQYF	TGTGCCAGCAGCCCTGGACTAGCAGTGGAGACCCAGTACTTC
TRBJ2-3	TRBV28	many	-	CVLQGRGTDTQYF	TGTGTCCTACAGGGTCGGGGCACAGATACGCAGTATTTT
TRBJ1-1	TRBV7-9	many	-	CASSDRTGNTEAFF	TGTGCCAGCAGCGACAGGACGGGGAACACTGAAGCTTTCTTT
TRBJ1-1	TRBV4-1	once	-	CASSHLADGGAWGTEAFF	TGCGCCAGCAGCCACCTAGCTGACGGGGGCGCTTGGGGCACTGAAGCTTTCTTT
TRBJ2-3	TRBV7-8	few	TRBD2	CASRSLATDTQYF	TGTGCCAGCAGATCACTAGCGACAGATACGCAGTATTTT
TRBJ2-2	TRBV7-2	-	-	CASRRPGNTGELFF	TGTGCCAGCCGCCGGCCGGGGAACACCGGGGAGCTGTTTTTT
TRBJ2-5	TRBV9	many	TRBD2	CASSRTSGSPFSETQYF	TGTGCCAGCAGCCGGACTAGCGGGAGCCCGTTTTCGGAGACCCAGTACTTC
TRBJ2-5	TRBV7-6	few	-	CASSLVTRPGETQYF	TGTGCCAGCAGCTTAGTAACCCGGCCAGGGGAGACCCAGTACTTC
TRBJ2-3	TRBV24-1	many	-	CATSDPPGGSSTDTQYF	TGTGCCACCAGTGACCCTCCCGGCGGCTCTAGCACAGATACGCAGTATTTT
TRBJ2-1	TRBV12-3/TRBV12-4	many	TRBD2	CASSLLAGVSEQFF	TGTGCCAGCAGTTTGTTGGCGGGAGTAAGTGAGCAGTTCTTC
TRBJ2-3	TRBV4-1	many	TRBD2	CASSQTQLAGGGSGRTAVDF	TGCGCCAGCAGCCAGACCCAACTAGCGGGGGGAGGCTCGGGGCGTACCGCAGTGGATTTT
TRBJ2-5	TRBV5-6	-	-	CASSFRLQETQYF	TGTGCCAGCAGCTTCAGGCTCCAAGAGACCCAGTACTTC
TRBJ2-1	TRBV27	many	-	CASSIGPNNEQFF	TGTGCCAGCAGTATAGGCCCCAACAATGAGCAGTTCTTC
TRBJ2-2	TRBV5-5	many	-	CASTMPGGELFF	TGTGCCAGCACTATGCCTGGCGGCGAGCTGTTTTTT
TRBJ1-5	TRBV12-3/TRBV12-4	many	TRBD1	CASSSQTGDQPQHF	TGTGCCAGCAGTTCGCAGACAGGGGACCAGCCCCAGCATTTT
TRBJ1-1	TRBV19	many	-	CASTPRGGLVTEAFF	TGTGCCAGTACCCCAAGAGGCGGTCTGGTAACTGAAGCTTTCTTT
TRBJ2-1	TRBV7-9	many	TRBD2	CASSFSPAGVENEQFF	TGTGCCAGCAGTTTTTCCCCAGCGGGAGTTGAAAATGAGCAGTTCTTC
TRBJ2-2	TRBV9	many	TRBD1	CASAQGARDGELFF	TGTGCCAGCGCCCAGGGGGCAAGGGACGGGGAGCTGTTTTTT
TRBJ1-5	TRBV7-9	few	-	CASSPEGDANQPQHF	TGTGCCAGCAGCCCAGAAGGGGATGCCAATCAGCCCCAGCATTTT
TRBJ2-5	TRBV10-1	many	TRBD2	CASSESTGGTQETQYF	TGCGCCAGCAGTGAGTCGACGGGAGGTACCCAAGAGACCCAGTACTTC
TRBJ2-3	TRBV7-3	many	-	CASSSRATDTQYF	TGTGCCAGCAGCTCCAGGGCCACAGATACGCAGTATTTT
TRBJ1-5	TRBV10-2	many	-	CASREDGYSLPQHF	TGCGCCAGCAGGGAAGATGGGTACAGTCTTCCCCAGCATTTT
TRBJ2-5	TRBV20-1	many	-	CSARDPRGQETQYF	TGCAGTGCTAGAGATCCCAGGGGACAAGAGACCCAGTACTTC
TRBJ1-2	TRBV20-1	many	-	CGGGGKGSGYTF	TGCGGCGGGGGGGGAAAGGGTAGTGGCTACACCTTC
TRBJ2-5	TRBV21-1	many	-	CASPQAPPGPIQETQYF	TGTGCCAGCCCCCAAGCCCCCCCGGGGCCGATACAAGAGACCCAGTACTTC
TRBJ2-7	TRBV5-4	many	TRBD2	CASSTGTNRYEQYF	TGTGCCAGCAGCACCGGGACTAATAGATACGAGCAGTACTTC
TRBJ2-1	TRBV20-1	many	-	CSAPGHNRWAIF	TGCAGTGCCCCGGGACACAATCGGTGGGCTATCTTC
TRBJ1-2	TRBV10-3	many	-	CAISGHRPSYGYTF	TGTGCCATCAGTGGTCACAGGCCCTCCTATGGCTACACCTTC
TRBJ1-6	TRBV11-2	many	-	CASSPDAGSPLHF	TGTGCCAGCAGCCCGGACGCGGGTTCACCCCTCCACTTT
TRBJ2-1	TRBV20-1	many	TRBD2	CSARDLRWTSVYNEQFF	TGCAGTGCTAGAGACCTGCGCTGGACTAGCGTCTACAATGAGCAGTTCTTC
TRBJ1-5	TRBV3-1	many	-	CASSQDRAMGQPQHF	TGTGCCAGCAGCCAAGATAGGGCTATGGGACAGCCCCAGCATTTT
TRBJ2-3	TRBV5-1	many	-	CASSLDRFTDTQYF	TGCGCCAGCAGCTTGGACAGGTTCACAGATACGCAGTATTTT
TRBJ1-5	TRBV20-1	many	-	CSAVPRGSNQPQHF	TGCAGTGCCGTTCCAAGGGGGAGCAATCAGCCCCAGCATTTT
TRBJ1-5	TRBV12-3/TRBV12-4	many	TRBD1	CASSLGDRGFIQPQHF	TGTGCCAGCAGTTTGGGTGACAGGGGATTTATCCAGCCCCAGCATTTT
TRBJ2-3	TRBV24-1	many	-	CATSERRQYF	TGTGCCACCAGTGAGCGCCGACAGTATTTT
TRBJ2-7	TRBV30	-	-	CAWRWGNSYEQYF	TGTGCCTGGAGGTGGGGCAACTCCTACGAGCAGTACTTC
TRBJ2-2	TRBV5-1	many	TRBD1	CASSLGQGANGELFF	TGCGCCAGCAGCTTGGGACAGGGGGCCAACGGGGAGCTGTTTTTT
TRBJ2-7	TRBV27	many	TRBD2	CASSFRASGSIRSYEQYF	TGTGCCAGCAGTTTTCGCGCTAGCGGGAGTATCCGCTCCTACGAGCAGTACTTC
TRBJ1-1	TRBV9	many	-	CASSVAPLSGAFF	TGTGCCAGCAGCGTAGCCCCCTTAAGTGGAGCTTTCTTT
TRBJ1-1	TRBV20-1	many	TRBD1	CSAAGTGGTEAFF	TGCAGTGCTGCCGGGACAGGGGGGACTGAAGCTTTCTTT
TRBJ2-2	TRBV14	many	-	CASSQDRIAEDTGELFF	TGTGCCAGCAGCCAGGACCGGATAGCGGAGGACACCGGGGAGCTGTTTTTT
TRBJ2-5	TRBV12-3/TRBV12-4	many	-	CATGGLQETQYF	TGTGCCACCGGGGGTCTCCAAGAGACCCAGTACTTC